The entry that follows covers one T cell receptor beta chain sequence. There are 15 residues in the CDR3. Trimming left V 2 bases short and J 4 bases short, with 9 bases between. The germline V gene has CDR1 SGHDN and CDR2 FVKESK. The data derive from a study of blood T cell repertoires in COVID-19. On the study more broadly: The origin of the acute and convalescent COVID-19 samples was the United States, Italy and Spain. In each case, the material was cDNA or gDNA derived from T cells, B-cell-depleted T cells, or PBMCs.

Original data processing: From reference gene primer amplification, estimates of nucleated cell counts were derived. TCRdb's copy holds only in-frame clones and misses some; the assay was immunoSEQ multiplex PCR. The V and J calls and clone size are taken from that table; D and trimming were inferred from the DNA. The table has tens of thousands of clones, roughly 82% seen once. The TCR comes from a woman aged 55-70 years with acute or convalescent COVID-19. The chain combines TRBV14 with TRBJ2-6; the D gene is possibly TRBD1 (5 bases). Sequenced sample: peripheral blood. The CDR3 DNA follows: TGTGCCAGCAGCCAACTCAGGGAAGGGGCCAACGTCCTGACTTTC. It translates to CASSQLREGANVLTF.